The rows below give T cell receptor beta chains drawn from one sample of a study of T cells in Graves' hyperthyroidism and ophthalmopathy. Each CDR3 protein is one row after TCRdb ran MiXCR on the multiplex PCR reads. This table holds under 600,000 distinct CDR3 sequences, 15% to 20% found once. The sequenced material came from blood. Receptors were obtained from a woman aged 40 to 55 with Graves' ophthalmopathy. The CDR3 runs from the conserved cysteine through the conserved F or W.

v_call	j_call	cdr3_aa
TRBV5-1	TRBJ2-7	CASSNPHYEQYF
TRBV16	TRBJ1-5	CASSQFYRDSNQPQHF
TRBV5-8	TRBJ1-1	CASSLERGGNTEAFF
TRBV4-2	TRBJ2-1	CASSQEAGGGYNEQFF
TRBV20-1	TRBJ2-1	CSAREREHSYNEQFF
TRBV6-5	TRBJ1-2	CASSYHPTAVGYTF
TRBV20-1	TRBJ1-2	CSAKSTGTGHYGYTF
TRBV11-2	TRBJ1-4	CASSSDGINEKLFF
TRBV6-1	TRBJ1-2	CASSRLLYGYTF
TRBV15	TRBJ1-5	CATSSRSNQPQHF
TRBV29-1	TRBJ2-1	CSVEFNSYNEQFF
TRBV28	TRBJ2-1	CASSSATSGYNEQFF
TRBV18	TRBJ1-1	CASSPSTGMNTEAFF
TRBV20-1	TRBJ2-5	CSARKAGRGGLSPETQYF
TRBV5-1	TRBJ1-1	CASSLGPGLGSGAFF
TRBV3-1	TRBJ2-5	CASSQGFGELQETQYF
TRBV3-1	TRBJ2-1	CASSRLGTGRNEQFF
TRBV15	TRBJ2-1	CATSRDLSSGRAILFYEQFF
TRBV7-2	TRBJ2-3	CASRSGAGGIADTQYF
TRBV4-1	TRBJ2-5	CASSPPASGAWGETQYF
TRBV6-1	TRBJ1-6	CASSEAPRQAGGALHF
TRBV11-3	TRBJ1-1	CASSLDGGGRAFF
TRBV5-1	TRBJ2-7	CASSPRGASEQYF
TRBV20-1	TRBJ2-7	CSANPGQGLLYTYEQYF
TRBV6-1	TRBJ2-7	CASALGVTYEQYF
TRBV19	TRBJ1-5	CASSTLGTVYQPQHF
TRBV18	TRBJ2-2	CASSPPTTANTGELFF
TRBV11-2	TRBJ2-7	CASSLGTGFYEQYF
TRBV2	TRBJ2-5	CASREDSSETQYF
TRBV4-1	TRBJ2-1	CASRPPAAGYNEQFF
TRBV18	TRBJ2-7	CASSLLGEEQYF
TRBV20-1	TRBJ1-5	CSATDPTVTLSNQPQHF
TRBV9	TRBJ2-1	CASSSQRGAGVPSYNEQFF
TRBV18	TRBJ2-5	CVSSPGTTQETQYF
TRBV24-1	TRBJ2-2	CATSTLAGETGELFF
TRBV4-2	TRBJ2-1	CASSQELNYNEQFF
TRBV2	TRBJ2-3	CASSYARGRTDTQYF
TRBV3-1	TRBJ1-4	CASSQDRGPFPPPREKLFF
TRBV3-1	TRBJ1-2	CASSDLTGYGYTF
TRBV11-2	TRBJ2-1	CASSLGVNEQFF
TRBV20-1	TRBJ2-7	CSARDPKTQNEQYF
TRBV7-2	TRBJ2-7	CAIRGLATYEQYF
TRBV7-2	TRBJ1-1	CASRAKGGIHTEAFF
TRBV18	TRBJ2-7	CASSQIQGNEQYF
TRBV5-1	TRBJ1-3	CASSPSVSGNTIYF
TRBV6-1	TRBJ1-1	CASKYRADIDTEAFF
TRBV5-1	TRBJ2-5	CASSLKGGARAQYF
TRBV4-1	TRBJ2-7	CASSYSDRGWYEQYF
TRBV11-2	TRBJ1-2	CASSMTGFRYGYTF
TRBV3-1	TRBJ2-2	CASSLLGGGGTGELFF
TRBV19	TRBJ2-2	CASSIYTGGLITGELFF
TRBV20-1	TRBJ2-1	CSARDRTRVWRGQHNEQFF
TRBV5-1	TRBJ2-1	CASSSGTGYNEQFF
TRBV20-1	TRBJ2-5	CSASSGEETQYF
TRBV9	TRBJ2-7	CASSVGALLGYEQYF
TRBV6-7	TRBJ2-7	CASSYPGGTSGNSYEQYF
TRBV18	TRBJ2-1	CASSPEGTSAGYNEQFF
TRBV11-1	TRBJ2-1	CASSLYYNEQFF
TRBV3-1	TRBJ1-5	CASSLGQHNQPQHF
TRBV6-1	TRBJ1-2	CASSNTLVRGVGYGYTF